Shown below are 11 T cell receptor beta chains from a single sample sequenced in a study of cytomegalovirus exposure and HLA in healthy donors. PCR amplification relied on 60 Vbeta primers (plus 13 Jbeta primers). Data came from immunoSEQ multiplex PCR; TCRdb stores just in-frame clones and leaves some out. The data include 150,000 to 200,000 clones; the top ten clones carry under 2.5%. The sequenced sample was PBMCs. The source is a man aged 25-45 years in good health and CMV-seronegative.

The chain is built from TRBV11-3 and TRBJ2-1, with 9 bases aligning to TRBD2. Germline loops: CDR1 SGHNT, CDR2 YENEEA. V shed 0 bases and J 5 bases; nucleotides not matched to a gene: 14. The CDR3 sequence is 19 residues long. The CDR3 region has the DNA TGTGCCAGCAGCTTAGAAGGGGGTAGTGGACTAGCGACCGACAATGAGCAGTTCTTC. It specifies CASSLEGGSGLATDNEQFF.

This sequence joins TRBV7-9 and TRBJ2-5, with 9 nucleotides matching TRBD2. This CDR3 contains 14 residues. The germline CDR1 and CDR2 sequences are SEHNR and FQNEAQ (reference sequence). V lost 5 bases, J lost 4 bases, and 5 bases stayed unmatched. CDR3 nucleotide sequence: TGTGCCAGCAGCCAGGCGGGGGGGACAGAGACCCAGTACTTC. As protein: CASSQAGGTETQYF.

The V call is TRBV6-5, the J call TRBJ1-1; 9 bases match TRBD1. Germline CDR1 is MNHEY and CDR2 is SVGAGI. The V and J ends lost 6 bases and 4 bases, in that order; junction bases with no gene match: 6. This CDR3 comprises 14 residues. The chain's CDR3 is CASRQQGAGTEAFF. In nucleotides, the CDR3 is TGTGCCAGCAGGCAACAGGGGGCCGGCACTGAAGCTTTCTTT.

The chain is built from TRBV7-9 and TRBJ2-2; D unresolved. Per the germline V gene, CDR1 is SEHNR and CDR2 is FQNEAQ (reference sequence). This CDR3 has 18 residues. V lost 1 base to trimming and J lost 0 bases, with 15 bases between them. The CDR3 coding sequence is TGTGCCAGCAGCTTAGGGGCACAGCACACAACGAACACCGGGGAGCTGTTTTTT. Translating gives CASSLGAQHTTNTGELFF.

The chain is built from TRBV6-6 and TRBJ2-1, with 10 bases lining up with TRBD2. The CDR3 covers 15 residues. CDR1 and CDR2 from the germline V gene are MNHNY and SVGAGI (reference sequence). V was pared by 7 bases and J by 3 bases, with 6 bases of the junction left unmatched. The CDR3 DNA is TGTGCCAGCACCAAGCGGGAGGGCCGCTACAATGAGCAGTTCTTC. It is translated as CASTKREGRYNEQFF.

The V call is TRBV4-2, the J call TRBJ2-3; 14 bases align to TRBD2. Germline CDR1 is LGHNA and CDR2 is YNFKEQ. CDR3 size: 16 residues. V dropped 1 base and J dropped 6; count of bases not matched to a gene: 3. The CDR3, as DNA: TGTGCCAGCAGCCAAGGACTAGCGGGAGGGGCGGATACGCAGTATTTT. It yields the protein CASSQGLAGGADTQYF.

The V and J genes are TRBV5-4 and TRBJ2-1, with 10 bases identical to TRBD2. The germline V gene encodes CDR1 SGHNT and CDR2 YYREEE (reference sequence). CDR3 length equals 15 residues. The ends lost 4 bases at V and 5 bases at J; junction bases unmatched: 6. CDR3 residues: CASSPRTSGNNEQFF. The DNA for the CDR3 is TGTGCCAGCAGCCCGAGGACTAGCGGCAACAATGAGCAGTTCTTC. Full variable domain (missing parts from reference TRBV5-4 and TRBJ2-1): ETGVTQSPTHLIKTRGQQVTLRCSSQSGHNTVSWYQQALGQGPQFIFQYYREEENGRGNFPPRFSGLQFPNYSSELNVNALELDDSALYLCASSPRTSGNNEQFFGPGTRLTVL.

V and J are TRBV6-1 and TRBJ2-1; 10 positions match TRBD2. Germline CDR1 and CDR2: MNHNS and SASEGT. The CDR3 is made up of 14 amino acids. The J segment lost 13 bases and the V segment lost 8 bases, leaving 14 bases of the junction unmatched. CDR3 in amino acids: CASVGLAGDLAQFF. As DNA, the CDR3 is TGTGCCAGCGTAGGGCTAGCGGGAGACCTAGCACAGTTCTTC.

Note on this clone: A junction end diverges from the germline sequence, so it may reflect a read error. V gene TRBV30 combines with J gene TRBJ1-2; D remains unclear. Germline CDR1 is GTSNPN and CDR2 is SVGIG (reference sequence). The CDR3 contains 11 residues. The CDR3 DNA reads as TGTGCCTGGAGTGTGAACACCGGGGTAAGGTTC. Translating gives CAWSVNTGVRF.

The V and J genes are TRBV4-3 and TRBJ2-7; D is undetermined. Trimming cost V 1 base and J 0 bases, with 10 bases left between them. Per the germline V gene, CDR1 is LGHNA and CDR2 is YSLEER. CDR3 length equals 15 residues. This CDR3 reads CASSQGPADSYEQYF. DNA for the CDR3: TGCGCCAGCAGCCAAGGTCCGGCGGACTCCTACGAGCAGTACTTC.

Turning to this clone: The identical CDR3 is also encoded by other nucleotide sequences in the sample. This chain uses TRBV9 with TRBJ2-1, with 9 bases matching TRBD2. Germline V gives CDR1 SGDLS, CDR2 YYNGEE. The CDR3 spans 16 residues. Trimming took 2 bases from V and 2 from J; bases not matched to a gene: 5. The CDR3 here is CASSVGAGGAYNEQFF. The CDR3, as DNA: TGTGCCAGCAGCGTGGGAGCGGGAGGCGCCTACAATGAGCAGTTCTTC.